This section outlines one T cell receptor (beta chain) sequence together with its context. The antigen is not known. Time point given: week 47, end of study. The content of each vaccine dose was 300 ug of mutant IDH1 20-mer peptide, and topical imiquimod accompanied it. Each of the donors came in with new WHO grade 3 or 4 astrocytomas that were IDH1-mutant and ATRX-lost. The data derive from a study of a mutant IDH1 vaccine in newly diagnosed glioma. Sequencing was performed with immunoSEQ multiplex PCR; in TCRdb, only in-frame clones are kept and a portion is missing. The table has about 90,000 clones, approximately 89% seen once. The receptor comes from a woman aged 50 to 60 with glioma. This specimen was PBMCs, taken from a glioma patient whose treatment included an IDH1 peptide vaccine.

In nucleotides, the CDR3 is TGTGCCAGCAGTGACCGGGGCCAGCCCCAGCATTTT. This gives the protein CASSDRGQPQHF. The V call is TRBV2, the J call TRBJ1-5; weak D call: TRBD1 (5 bases). From germline, CDR1 is SNHLY and CDR2 FYNNEI. V was clipped by 3 bases and J by 7 bases, with 7 bases between them. The CDR3 length is 12 residues.